The clone carrying this T cell receptor beta chain was found once. The data originate from a study of blood T cell repertoires in COVID-19. As originally analysed: Nucleated cell counts were estimated from reference gene primer amplification. Assay used: immunoSEQ multiplex PCR; TCRdb lists only in-frame clones, some missing. The DNA was the basis for D and trimming; V, J and clone size are from that table. Here the sample spans 92,000 or so clones, approximately 75% being singletons. CDR3 size: 15 residues. Germline V CDR1 and CDR2: MNHEY, SVGEGT. Germline trimming cut 1 base from V and 5 bases from J; bases unmatched to any gene: 6.

This receptor was obtained from a woman aged 80 or older with acute or convalescent COVID-19. The sample consisted of peripheral blood. V is TRBV6-2 or TRBV6-3 and J is TRBJ1-2; 8 bases line up with TRBD1. This CDR3 reads CASSYYGQGGYGYTF. For the CDR3, the DNA is TGTGCCAGCAGTTACTACGGACAGGGAGGGTATGGCTACACCTTC.